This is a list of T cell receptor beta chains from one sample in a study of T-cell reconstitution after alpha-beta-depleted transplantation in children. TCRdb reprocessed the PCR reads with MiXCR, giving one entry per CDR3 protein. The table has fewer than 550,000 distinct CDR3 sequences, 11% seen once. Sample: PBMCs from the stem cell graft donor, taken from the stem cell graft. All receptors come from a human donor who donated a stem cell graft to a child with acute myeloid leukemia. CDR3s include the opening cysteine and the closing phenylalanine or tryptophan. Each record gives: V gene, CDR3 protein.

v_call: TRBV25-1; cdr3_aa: CASSAQGVNTGELFF
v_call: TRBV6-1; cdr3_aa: CASSEWARNEQFF
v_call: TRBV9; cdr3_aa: CASSAWGGHQETQYF
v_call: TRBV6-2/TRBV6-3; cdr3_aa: CASSYDEFYGYTF
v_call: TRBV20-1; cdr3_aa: CSARGFSYNEQFF
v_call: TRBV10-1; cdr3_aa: CASSEGGNLATDTQYF
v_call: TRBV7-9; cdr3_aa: CASSLEGGGRTEAFF
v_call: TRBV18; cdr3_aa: CASPPPPPSEQFF
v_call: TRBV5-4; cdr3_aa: CASSLGAGPGNTIYF
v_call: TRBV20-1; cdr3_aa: CSARNPGRMASGQYF
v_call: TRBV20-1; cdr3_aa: CSAATGGQETQYF
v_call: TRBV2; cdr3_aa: CASSDRGTLTDTQYF
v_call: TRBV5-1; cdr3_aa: CASSPFPAQTQYF
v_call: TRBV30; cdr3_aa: CAWGRYEQYF
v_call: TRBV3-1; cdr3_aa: CASSQGRAGRANEKLFF
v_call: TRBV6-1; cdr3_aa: CASSELTGSETQYF